This T cell receptor (beta chain) stems from a study of blood T cell repertoires in COVID-19. Germline-derived CDR1 and CDR2 are SGDLS and YYNGEE. This CDR3 is built from 14 residues. Trimming took off 3 bases at V and 5 bases at J, with 9 bases between the two ends. Methods used by the authors: It was from reference gene primer amplification that nucleated cell counts were estimated. Sequencing used immunoSEQ multiplex PCR; TCRdb keeps in-frame clones, though not all of them. D and trimming come from the DNA, and the V and J calls and clone size come from that table. The table includes roughly 160,000 clones, roughly 86% detected once.

The sample was peripheral blood. V usage is TRBV9 and J usage is TRBJ1-6; no clear D. The source of this sequence is a man aged 18 to 29 with acute or convalescent COVID-19. The CDR3 nucleotides read TGTGCCAGCAGCGCTAGCAACCATAATTCACCCCTCCACTTT. This translates into CASSASNHNSPLHF.